This T cell receptor (beta chain) was obtained from a study of identical twins (dated by TCRdb to 2016 to 2017). About the investigation overall: The study deep-sequenced TCR alpha and beta repertoires from monozygotic twins, unrelated adults of various ages and cord blood to test whether fetal clonotypes persist. To rule out contamination, the twin experiments were replicated at different times with different library preparation protocols.

The research as a whole found: Abundant cord blood beta clonotypes had fewer insertions, young adult naive repertoires showed a similar but weaker trend, and memory repertoires showed no such trend. Because the same donors could not be followed over many years, conclusions were based on cross-sectional statistical analysis. Compared with coincidental sharing between unrelated individuals, an excess of low generation-probability sequences was observed among out-of-frame TCR alpha sequences shared between twins. Recombination models systematically underestimated out-of-frame TCR alpha sharing in monozygotic twins but agreed with sharing between unrelated individuals. In beta out-of-frame sequences, excess twin sharing was weaker, because having fewer shared sequences lowered the signal-to-noise ratio. Zero-insertion analyses could be partly confounded by invariant T cells such as MAIT and iNKT, though diverse VJ usage argued against such confounding for most clonotypes.

This clonotype turned up a few times. The antigen this receptor binds is unknown. One base away there is no much larger clone; base qualities are not given. The method was 5' RACE. Sequencing relied on an Illumina HiSeq 2000. A universal primer binding site was introduced by template switching, and a unique molecular identifier was present in the final cDNA, enabling accurate counting of TCR cDNA molecules. Specific primers in the conserved constant-segment region were used to synthesize first-strand cDNA for TCR alpha and beta chains. To control for contamination, each cDNA library was double barcoded with a SMART-Mk sample barcode plus Illumina barcodes. TruSeq adapter sequences, together with Illumina sample barcodes, were added in two successive PCR steps. Sequencing of the TCR alpha and beta cDNA libraries was done on the Illumina HiSeq platform using custom primers. The original methods were these. MiGEC processed the raw reads to extract unique molecular identifiers, while MiXCR was used to determine the CDR3 positions. Recombination models were inferred per individual with the repgenHMM and IGoR tools using an EM algorithm. The analysis of shared clonotypes was done with the tcR package in R, with sharing normalized by the product of cloneset sizes. Out-of-frame nonproductive sequences were analyzed to study raw recombination free of thymic and clonal selection effects. Clones were called with MiXCR by TCRdb after fastp trimmed the public reads at Q25, and only in-frame beta chains were retained. All rows with the same CDR3 protein become a single entry with the most common DNA and genes. TCRdb's processing, not the authors', yielded these V and J calls. The sample table lists 200,000 to 250,000 distinct CDR3 sequences, over 11% of them with a count of one. The ten largest clones capture 7% to 9.5% of the sample.

Every donor in the study was a healthy Caucasian. Using Miltenyi CD45RO+ enrichment and human naive T-cell isolation kits, memory (CD45RO+) and naive T cells were isolated from PBMC. The V end loses 3 bases and the J end loses 6 bases, and a stretch of 22 bases separates them. As encoded in the germline V gene (reference sequence), CDR1 is SGHAT while CDR2 is FQDESV. From the cysteine through the phenylalanine, the CDR3 covers 17 amino acids. The retained sequence is limited to the CDR3, 51 bases, with the frame set at the first base. The sequence was collected from a woman under 30 in good health. This chain is built from TRBV11-1 and TRBJ2-3; the D gene identity is not certain. Sequencing was done on a sample of memory (CD45RO+) T cells sorted from blood. The sample's cell subset or site label, decoded: CD45RO+ enriched T cells. The bases read TGTGCCAGCAGCTTCAGATCAGTGTCCTCCCGGTCGGATACGCAGTATTTT. It codes for CASSFRSVSSRSDTQYF.